This T cell receptor beta chain stems from a study of cytomegalovirus exposure and HLA in healthy donors. Points from the study as a whole: CMV serostatus was the only recorded immune exposure for donors. Owing to their indistinguishability, certain V segments, notably TRBV6-2 and TRBV6-3, were excluded. Most of the TCR beta V segments (in an earlier analysis) were productive either about 87% or about 30% of the time. The authors enumerated roughly 180 TCR beta chains as linked to cytomegalovirus.

Worth noting for this clone: The antigen is not known.

PCR amplification relied on 60 Vbeta primers (plus 13 Jbeta primers). The repertoire was sequenced with immunoSEQ multiplex PCR; TCRdb's copy has only in-frame clones and lacks some. The sample includes 100,000 to 150,000 clones, about 78% of them seen just once. Germline V CDR1 and CDR2: MNHEY, SVGAGI. There are 13 residues in the CDR3. The J segment lost 7 bases and the V segment lost 7 bases, leaving 4 bases of the junction unmatched. Source material: PBMCs. The chain has TRBV6-5 and TRBJ2-3; 11 nucleotides align to TRBD1. This TCR came from a man in his thirties or forties in good health and CMV-seronegative. The CDR3 region has the DNA TGTGCCAGCACTGGGACAGGGGGGTATACGCAGTATTTT. Encoded protein: CASTGTGGYTQYF.